This T cell receptor beta chain was captured in a study of blood T cell repertoires in COVID-19. Study-wide background: The study drew acute and convalescent COVID-19 samples from the United States, Italy and Spain.

Sequenced by immunoSEQ multiplex PCR; TCRdb stores in-frame clones only, minus some. The sample comprises under 300,000 clones, about 88% of which are singletons, and 2% to 2.5% rests with the top ten. Germline CDR1 LNHDA, CDR2 SQIVND (reference sequence). V was pared by 6 bases and J by 7 bases, with 5 bases of the junction left unmatched. The CDR3 has 13 residues. As to this clone: Different DNA sequences within this sample yield the same CDR3.

The sample was peripheral blood. The chain recombines TRBV19 with TRBJ1-4; 7 bases are a match to TRBD1. The sequence came from a woman aged 40 to 50 who had recovered from COVID-19. The CDR3 loop reads CASRNRGGEKLFF. The CDR3 region has the DNA TGTGCCAGTAGAAACAGGGGAGGTGAAAAACTGTTTTTT.